Described below is a single T cell receptor beta chain sequence and its context. Its antigen is unknown. This entry is derived from a study of T cell responses to AZD1222 COVID-19 vaccine. CDR3 size: 18 residues. The V gene's germline CDR1 is MDHEN and CDR2 SYDVKM. Trimming pared 7 bases from V and 1 base from J, leaving 25 bases between. Findings of the study overall: A rise in Spike-specific TCR breadth and depth followed two AZD1222 doses.

Produced via immunoSEQ multiplex PCR; TCRdb's table is partial and in-frame only. The table includes 140,000 or so clones, 88% detected once. This specimen consisted of peripheral blood, obtained 28 days after the second dose of the MenACWY control vaccine. The chain recombines TRBV28 with TRBJ1-1; possibly TRBD1 for D (5 bases). The TCR comes from an adult who received the MenACWY meningococcal vaccine as a control. In DNA, the CDR3 is TGTGCCAGCAAGTTCGGGGCTAGCGGGACGGGGTGGAACACTGAAGCTTTCTTT. Translation: CASKFGASGTGWNTEAFF.